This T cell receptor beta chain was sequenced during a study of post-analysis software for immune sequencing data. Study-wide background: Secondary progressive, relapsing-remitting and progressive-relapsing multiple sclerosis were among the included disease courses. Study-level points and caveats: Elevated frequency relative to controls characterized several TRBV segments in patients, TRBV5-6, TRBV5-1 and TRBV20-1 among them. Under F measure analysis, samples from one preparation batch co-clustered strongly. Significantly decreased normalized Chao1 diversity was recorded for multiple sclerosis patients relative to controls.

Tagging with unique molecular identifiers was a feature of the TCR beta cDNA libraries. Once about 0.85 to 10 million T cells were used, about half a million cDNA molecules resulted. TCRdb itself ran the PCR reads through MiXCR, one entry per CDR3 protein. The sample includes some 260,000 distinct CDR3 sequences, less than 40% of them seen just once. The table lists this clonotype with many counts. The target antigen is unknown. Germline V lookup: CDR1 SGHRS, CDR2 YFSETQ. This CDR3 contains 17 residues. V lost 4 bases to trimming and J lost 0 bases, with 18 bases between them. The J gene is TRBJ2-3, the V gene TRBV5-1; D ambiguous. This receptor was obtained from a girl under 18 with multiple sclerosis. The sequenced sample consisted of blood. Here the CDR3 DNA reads TGCGCCAGCAGCCAACCCCGTCCAGACCCTAGCACAGATACGCAGTATTTT. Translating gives CASSQPRPDPSTDTQYF.